This passage covers 14 T cell receptor beta chains from one sample sequenced in a study of cytomegalovirus exposure and HLA in healthy donors. PCR was performed using 60 Vbeta and 13 Jbeta primers. Clones were sequenced by immunoSEQ multiplex PCR, and TCRdb holds only the in-frame ones, with some missing. Among 90,000 or so clones listed, about 81% were seen once. Sequencing used PBMCs. The receptors stem from a woman aged 40 to 50 in good health and CMV-seronegative.

The genes are TRBV28 and TRBJ2-1, with 12 bases matching TRBD2. CDR1 and CDR2 from the germline V gene are MDHEN and SYDVKM. The junction had 12 bases not matched to a gene; V was cut back by 6 bases and J by 9 bases. CDR3 size: 16 residues. The CDR3 coding sequence is TGTGCCAGCAGCCCGACACTAGCGGGAGGCCGCGGTGAGCAGTTCTTC. Its protein product is CASSPTLAGGRGEQFF. The full variable domain, with the rest looked up from reference TRBV28 and TRBJ2-1, is DVKVTQSSRYLVKRTGEKVFLECVQDMDHENMFWYRQDPGLGLRLIYFSYDVKMKEKGDIPEGYSVSREKKERFSLILESASTNQTSMYLCASSPTLAGGRGEQFFGPGTRLTVL.

A few counts support this clone. J is TRBJ1-2 and V is TRBV6-1, with unresolved D. Germline V CDR1 and CDR2: MNHNS, SASEGT. CDR3 length: 13 residues. Trimming took 5 bases from V and 1 from J, leaving 8 bases between them. The CDR3 reads CASSPQINYGYTF. The DNA of the CDR3 is TGTGCCAGCAGTCCCCAAATTAACTATGGCTACACCTTC.

This clone was observed a handful of times. V and J are TRBV6-5 and TRBJ2-2; tentatively, D is TRBD2 (6 bases). Trimming removed 6 bases from V and 6 bases from J, with 14 bases in between. The CDR3 extends over 14 amino acids. The V gene's germline CDR1 is MNHEY and CDR2 SVGAGI. The CDR3 coding sequence is TGTGCCAGCAGCCTCCCTTCGGGGGCCGGGGAGCTGTTTTTT. Translating gives CASSLPSGAGELFF.

The chain recombines TRBV15 with TRBJ1-5; TRBD1 might be the D (5 bases). The CDR3 runs 16 residues. The germline V and J ends were trimmed by 0 bases and 1 base, with 10 bases remaining between them. Germline V gives CDR1 LNHNV, CDR2 YYDKDF (reference sequence). DNA of the CDR3: TGTGCCACCAGCAGAGACCTGGGGGGGAGCAATCAGCCCCAGCATTTT. This translates into CATSRDLGGSNQPQHF.

J is TRBJ2-7 and V is TRBV5-1, with a tentative D call TRBD2 (5 bases). The CDR3 covers 12 residues. Germline CDR1 and CDR2: SGHRS and YFSETQ. V was trimmed by 6 bases and J by 1 base, leaving 8 bases between them. The CDR3 nucleotides are TGCGCCAGCAAGGGCGGGTCCTACGAGCAGTACTTC. Amino acid sequence: CASKGGSYEQYF.

There are a few counts of this clone. The genes are TRBV29-1 and TRBJ1-1; unclear D gene. Per the germline V gene, CDR1 is SQVTM and CDR2 is ANQGSEA. The CDR3 contains 13 residues. V was shortened by 3 bases and J by 1 base, with 9 bases between the two germline ends. The CDR3 sequence: CSVERAGNTEAFF. CDR3 nucleotides: TGCAGCGTTGAGAGGGCGGGGAACACTGAAGCTTTCTTT.

This chain uses TRBV10-3 with TRBJ2-7, with D possibly TRBD1 on 6 matching bases. This CDR3 spans 16 amino acids. V dropped 11 bases and J dropped 6 bases, with 29 bases sitting between them. Germline assignment: CDR1 ENHRY and CDR2 SYGVKD. CDR3: CASPDLPCTGFGEQYF. The CDR3, as DNA: TGTGCCTCCCCTGACTTGCCTTGTACAGGGTTTGGCGAGCAGTACTTC.

The rearrangement links TRBV18 to TRBJ1-1; 8 bases map to TRBD1. Germline CDR1 reads KGHSH; CDR2 reads LQKENI. V shed 2 bases, J shed 0 bases, and the junction held 5 bases outside the gene matches. This CDR3 has 16 residues. As DNA, the CDR3 is TGTGCCAGCTCACCAGAGAGACAGGGGATGAACACTGAAGCTTTCTTT. Translating it yields CASSPERQGMNTEAFF. Looking up the rest from reference TRBV18 and TRBJ1-1 gives the full variable domain: NAGVMQNPRHLVRRRGQEARLRCSPMKGHSHVYWYRQLPEEGLKFMVYLQKENIIDESGMPKERFSAEFPKEGPSILRIQQVVRGDSAAYFCASSPERQGMNTEAFFGQGTRLTVV.

This clone was recorded only once. V gene TRBV10-2 combines with J gene TRBJ2-5, with TRBD2 identical over 7 bases. Trimming removed 7 bases from V and 2 bases from J; junction bases left unmatched: 7. The CDR3 has 14 residues. The germline V gene encodes CDR1 WSHSY and CDR2 SAAADI. The CDR3 coding sequence is TGCGCCAGCATGGTGGGAGGGCCACAAGAGACCCAGTACTTC. Its protein product is CASMVGGPQETQYF.

The rearrangement uses TRBV30 and TRBJ1-2; D perhaps matches TRBD1 (6 bases). This CDR3 is 11 amino acids long. V was trimmed by 4 bases and J by 7 bases, leaving 10 bases between them. Per germline, CDR1 GTSNPN and CDR2 SVGIG (reference sequence). The CDR3: CAWKHRVGYTF. The CDR3 nucleotides read TGTGCCTGGAAACACAGGGTTGGCTACACCTTC.

The V call is TRBV6-6, the J call TRBJ2-1, with TRBD1 matching over 11 bases. CDR1 MNHNY and CDR2 SVGAGI come from the germline V gene (reference sequence). With 0 bases clipped from V and 4 bases from J, the junction kept 2 bases outside the gene matches. CDR3 size: 16 residues. CDR3: CASSYSGTGGYNEQFF. The CDR3 DNA follows: TGTGCCAGCAGTTACTCGGGGACAGGGGGTTACAATGAGCAGTTCTTC.

V and J are TRBV5-6 and TRBJ2-1, with TRBD2 as a possible D gene (5 bases). V lost 0 bases, J lost 7 bases, and 20 bases lay in between. Germline values: CDR1 SGHDT, CDR2 YYEEEE. This CDR3 has 17 amino acids. CDR3 loop: CASSLAWGAEKWNEQFF. CDR3 nucleotide sequence: TGTGCCAGCAGCTTGGCCTGGGGAGCGGAGAAATGGAATGAGCAGTTCTTC.

V is TRBV4-2 and J is TRBJ1-2; 7 positions match TRBD1. Germline V lookup: CDR1 LGHNA, CDR2 YNFKEQ. V trimming: 4 bases; J trimming: 0 bases; junction bases outside the gene matches: 14. This CDR3 is built from 18 residues. The CDR3 loop is CASSLPTGRPDSNYGYTF. DNA of the CDR3: TGTGCCAGCAGCCTACCGACAGGGCGGCCCGATTCTAACTATGGCTACACCTTC.

In this sample, this clone turned up a few times. The gene calls are TRBV30 and TRBJ1-1; a possible D gene is TRBD1 (6 bases). Germline V gene sequence: CDR1 GTSNPN, CDR2 SVGIG (reference sequence). This CDR3 spans 13 amino acids. V was shortened by 3 bases and J by 1 base, with 9 bases between the two germline ends. The CDR3 reads CAWSPGQNTEAFF. CDR3 nucleotides: TGTGCCTGGAGCCCGGGACAGAACACTGAAGCTTTCTTT. Drawing the rest from reference TRBV30 and TRBJ1-1, the complete variable domain is SQTIHQWPATLVQPVGSPLSLECTVEGTSNPNLYWYRQAAGRGLQLLFYSVGIGQISSEVPQNLSASRPQDRQFILSSKKLLLSDSGFYLCAWSPGQNTEAFFGQGTRLTVV.